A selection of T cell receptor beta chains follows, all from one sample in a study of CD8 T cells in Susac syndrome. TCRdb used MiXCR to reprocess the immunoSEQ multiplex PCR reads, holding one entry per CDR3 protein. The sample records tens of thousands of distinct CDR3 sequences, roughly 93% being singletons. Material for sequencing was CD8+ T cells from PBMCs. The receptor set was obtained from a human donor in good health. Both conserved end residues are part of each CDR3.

CASSLDSLLATQYF TRBJ2-3 TRBV7-9 14
CASSRIGTGDEKLFF TRBJ1-4 TRBV5-4 15
CASSYSGSYEQYF TRBJ2-7 TRBV6-5 13
CASSADRGQPQHF TRBJ1-5 TRBV9 13
CASSKTASYGYTF TRBJ1-2 TRBV12-3/TRBV12-4 13
CASSYRDRGSEQYF TRBJ2-7 TRBV6-6 14
CASSPYFGQGINQPQHF TRBJ1-5 TRBV18 17
CSVPGARKGGNEQFF TRBJ2-1 TRBV29-1 15
CASSKGRHNEQFF TRBJ2-1 TRBV28 13
CASSPGLLSSYNEQFF TRBJ2-1 TRBV18 16
CASSPDYRAQYF TRBJ2-3 TRBV7-9 12
CASSYSELAGVEQFF TRBJ2-1 TRBV6-5 15
CSAPGAGELFF TRBJ2-2 TRBV20-1 11
CAPVRLSSYEQYF TRBJ2-7 TRBV7-9 13
CASSYVGGSGYGYTF TRBJ1-2 TRBV6-2/TRBV6-3 15